The 10 T cell receptor beta chains below all came from one sample that was sequenced in a study of OX40 agonist ivuxolimab in advanced cancers. Sequencing was performed with immunoSEQ multiplex PCR; in TCRdb, only in-frame clones are kept and a portion is missing. The sample comprises 70,000 to 90,000 clones, approximately 80% of which are singletons, and around 1.8% rests with the top ten. This sample comprised CD4+ or CD8+ T cells sorted from blood, obtained in a trial of the OX40 agonist ivuxolimab. These receptors all stem from an adult with an advanced solid tumor such as melanoma, head and neck, liver or kidney cancer.

The chain uses TRBV10-1 and TRBJ2-1, with D possibly matching TRBD2 (6 bases). Germline CDR1 and CDR2: WNHNN and SYGVQD (reference sequence). V was cut by 3 bases and J by 13 bases, with 22 bases left in between. CDR3 length: 15 residues. The CDR3 nucleotides are TGCGCCAGCAGTGACCCGACTAGTGCGGTAATGGTCCAGTTCTTC. Its translation: CASSDPTSAVMVQFF.

V usage is TRBV6-1 and J usage is TRBJ2-2, with 9 bases matching TRBD2. The V gene end was trimmed by 5 bases and the J gene end by 5 bases; junction bases not matched to a gene: 6. The V gene's germline CDR1 is MNHNS and CDR2 SASEGT. The CDR3 sequence is 15 residues long. The CDR3: CASSFSGSGTGELFF. The DNA of the CDR3 is TGTGCCAGCAGTTTTAGCGGGAGCGGGACCGGGGAGCTGTTTTTT.

The chain uses TRBV19 and TRBJ2-3, with 9 nucleotides matching TRBD1. Germline lookup yields CDR1 LNHDA and CDR2 SQIVND (reference sequence). There are 19 residues in the CDR3. V was pared by 3 bases and J by 0 bases, with 13 bases of the junction left unmatched. The CDR3 nucleotides are TGTGCCAGTAGTATGGGGACAGGGTCATCGTATGGGAGCACAGATACGCAGTATTTT. Translation: CASSMGTGSSYGSTDTQYF.

This sequence joins TRBV5-5 and TRBJ1-5; a possible D gene is TRBD1 (5 bases). Germline V CDR1 and CDR2: SGHKS, YYEKEE (reference sequence). There are 14 residues in the CDR3. V gave up 4 bases and J gave up 5 bases, with 13 bases separating them. The DNA for the CDR3 is TGTGCCAGCAGCCTTCGGGGGGAGCATCAGCCCCAGCATTTT. It codes for CASSLRGEHQPQHF. Full variable domain (missing parts from reference TRBV5-5 and TRBJ1-5): DAGVTQSPTHLIKTRGQQVTLRCSPISGHKSVSWYQQVLGQGPQFIFQYYEKEERGRGNFPDRFSARQFPNYSSELNVNALLLGDSALYLCASSLRGEHQPQHFGDGTRLSIL.

This chain joins TRBV5-4 and TRBJ1-4; the match to TRBD1 covers 8 bases. CDR1 is SGHNT and CDR2 is YYREEE in the germline V gene (reference sequence). Losses at the gene ends were 4 bases for V and 8 bases for J; bases not matched to a gene: 7. The CDR3 length is 14 residues. The CDR3 spells CASSQDRAGEKLFF. The CDR3 region has the DNA TGTGCCAGCAGCCAGGACAGGGCTGGCGAAAAACTGTTTTTT.

This clone was seen only once. The V and J genes are TRBV6-1 and TRBJ1-5; no firm D call. Deletions cut 4 bases from V and 2 bases from J, with 6 bases between. Germline V gives CDR1 MNHNS, CDR2 SASEGT. The CDR3 spans 13 residues. The CDR3 here is CASSAGRNQPQHF. For the CDR3, the DNA is TGTGCCAGCAGTGCCGGCCGCAATCAGCCCCAGCATTTT.

This clone was observed a single time. This rearrangement joins TRBV7-7 to TRBJ2-5; perhaps TRBD1 as D (6 bases). CDR1 and CDR2 (germline): SSHAT, FNYEAQ (reference sequence). With 4 bases removed from V and 2 bases from J, the gap between germline ends came to 14 bases. This CDR3 is 15 amino acids long. The chain's CDR3 is CASSSDSLSQETQYF. Here the CDR3 DNA reads TGTGCCAGCAGCTCGGACAGCTTAAGTCAAGAGACCCAGTACTTC.

The chain recombines TRBV4-1 with TRBJ1-3; D is perhaps TRBD1 (5 bases). The CDR3 sequence is 15 residues long. Germline-derived CDR1 and CDR2 are MGHRA and YSYEKL. V lost 1 base and J lost 3, with 10 bases in between. The CDR3 DNA is TGCGCCAGCAGCCAAGTGTCGGGGGATGGAAACACCATATATTTT. Protein sequence: CASSQVSGDGNTIYF.

The gene calls are TRBV28 and TRBJ1-5; D gene uncertain. The ends were cut back, 2 bases at V and 2 bases at J, with 7 bases in the middle. Germline CDR1 and CDR2: MDHEN and SYDVKM. The CDR3 extends over 14 amino acids. As DNA, the CDR3 is TGTGCCAGCAGTTTACGGTGGCGCAATCAGCCCCAGCATTTT. Its translation: CASSLRWRNQPQHF.

J is TRBJ1-4 and V is TRBV15, with a tentative D call TRBD1 (5 bases). V lost 5 bases to trimming and J lost 3 bases, with 13 bases between them. Germline V gives CDR1 LNHNV, CDR2 YYDKDF (reference sequence). The CDR3 has 15 residues. As DNA, the CDR3 is TGTGCCACCAGCGTCGCGGGGGGAGCTAATGAAAAACTGTTTTTT. Its translation is CATSVAGGANEKLFF.